The 23 T cell receptor beta chains reported below all come from one sample, sequenced in a study of T cell changes during pregnancy in multiple sclerosis. Using immunoSEQ multiplex PCR, the repertoire was profiled, and TCRdb retains in-frame clones only, with some absent. Of tens of thousands of clones in the sample, around 92% were seen once. The specimen was CD4+ T cells from peripheral blood mononuclear cells, collected in the third trimester of pregnancy. All receptors derive from a female donor with multiple sclerosis, enrolled in a pregnancy study.

The chain has TRBV10-3 and TRBJ1-1; the D is unclear. Germline CDR1 reads ENHRY; CDR2 reads SYGVKD. The length of the CDR3 is 13 residues. Trimming left V 8 bases short and J 3 bases short, with 13 bases between. The CDR3 coding sequence is TGTGCCATCGCGGGAGGGCCAGACACTGAAGCTTTCTTT. Amino acid sequence: CAIAGGPDTEAFF.

The V call is TRBV6-6, the J call TRBJ1-5; tentative D call: TRBD1 (5 bases). Germline V gives CDR1 MNHNY, CDR2 SVGAGI (reference sequence). CDR3 length equals 14 residues. Trimming stripped 10 bases from V and 4 bases from J, with 17 bases between. The DNA for the CDR3 is TGTGCCACCAAAGGAGGGGCCGGGAATCAGCCCCAGCATTTT. It translates to CATKGGAGNQPQHF.

The genes are TRBV7-3 and TRBJ2-7; 8 bases are shared with TRBD1. There are 15 residues in the CDR3. Germline V CDR1 and CDR2: SGHTA, FQGTGA. J was trimmed by 3 bases and V by 3 bases; bases with no gene match: 7. This CDR3 reads CASSFDATGDYEQYF. CDR3 nucleotide sequence: TGTGCCAGCAGCTTTGATGCGACAGGGGACTACGAGCAGTACTTC.

The genes are TRBV6-1 and TRBJ1-5, with D possibly TRBD1 on 5 matching bases. Trimming cost V 6 bases and J 3 bases, with 15 bases left between them. Germline V gene sequence: CDR1 MNHNS, CDR2 SASEGT. The CDR3 has 15 residues. CDR3 in amino acids: CASRILQDNNQPQHF. CDR3 coding DNA: TGTGCCAGCAGGATCTTACAGGATAACAATCAGCCCCAGCATTTT.

V usage is TRBV6-1 and J usage is TRBJ1-1; D ambiguous. The CDR3 runs 12 residues. Trimming took off 2 bases at V and 11 bases at J, with 12 bases between the two ends. CDR1 is MNHNS, CDR2 SASEGT, per germline. In nucleotides, the CDR3 is TGTGCCAGCAGTGAATTGCAGCGTCCCGCTTTCTTT. Protein: CASSELQRPAFF.

The chain employs TRBV19 and TRBJ2-2; 7 bases match TRBD2. V dropped 5 bases and J dropped 0; count of bases not matched to a gene: 6. CDR3 length: 16 amino acids. Germline V gene data show CDR1 as LNHDA and CDR2 as SQIVND (reference sequence). The CDR3 nucleotides are TGTGCCAGTAGTTCCAGGACTAGTGCGAACACCGGGGAGCTGTTTTTT. It specifies CASSSRTSANTGELFF.

The V and J genes are TRBV2 and TRBJ1-4; D perhaps matches TRBD1 (6 bases). Trimming removed 3 bases at V and 8 bases at J, with 16 bases between. The CDR3 length is 15 residues. Germline-derived CDR1 and CDR2 are SNHLY and FYNNEI. In DNA form, the CDR3 reads TGTGCCAGCAGTGATATCGGGGGGCTTGGAGAAAAACTGTTTTTT. Amino acid sequence: CASSDIGGLGEKLFF.

The chain employs TRBV28 and TRBJ1-4; 8 bases align to TRBD1. V shed 7 bases and J 8 bases; nucleotides not matched to a gene: 3. Germline V lookup: CDR1 MDHEN, CDR2 SYDVKM. This CDR3 contains 12 residues. CDR3: CASTQGVEKLFF. DNA for the CDR3: TGTGCCAGCACACAGGGGGTGGAAAAACTGTTTTTT.

The chain couples TRBV19 to TRBJ2-5; the match to TRBD2 covers 9 bases. From germline, CDR1 is LNHDA and CDR2 SQIVND (reference sequence). The V and J ends lost 4 bases and 2 bases, in that order; junction bases with no gene match: 8. The CDR3 loop spans 16 amino acids. Here the CDR3 DNA reads TGTGCCAGTAGTACCGCCAGCGGGAGGCTACAAGAGACCCAGTACTTC. Encoded protein: CASSTASGRLQETQYF.

This chain uses TRBV7-6 with TRBJ2-1; 13 nucleotides agree with TRBD2. Trimming cost V 4 bases and J 6 bases; bases outside gene matches: 3. Looked up from germline, CDR1 is SGHVS and CDR2 is FNYEAQ. The CDR3 contains 15 residues. CDR3 region: CASSSGLAGLNEQFF. In DNA, the CDR3 is TGTGCCAGCAGCTCGGGACTAGCGGGACTCAATGAGCAGTTCTTC.

This clone was counted once. This rearrangement joins TRBV10-3 to TRBJ2-1, with TRBD2 identical over 7 bases. The ends lost 6 bases at V and 3 bases at J; junction bases unmatched: 5. The CDR3 sequence is 14 residues long. Per the germline V gene, CDR1 is ENHRY and CDR2 is SYGVKD. The CDR3 region has the DNA TGTGCCATCAGAAGCGGGATCAACTACAATGAGCAGTTCTTC. Translating it yields CAIRSGINYNEQFF.

The chain uses TRBV5-4 and TRBJ2-4; weak D call: TRBD2 (6 bases). Trimming cost V 0 bases and J 0 bases, with 19 bases left between them. CDR3 length equals 19 residues. CDR1 SGHNT and CDR2 YYREEE come from the germline V gene (reference sequence). The CDR3 DNA follows: TGTGCCAGCAGCTTGGCCATTCACTCAGGGACTCTAGCCAAAAACATTCAGTACTTC. The encoded protein is CASSLAIHSGTLAKNIQYF.

This CDR3 is CASSSRSGFNEQFF. In DNA, the CDR3 is TGTGCCAGCAGCTCGCGAAGCGGCTTCAATGAGCAGTTCTTC. The chain couples TRBV11-3 to TRBJ2-1; a weak D match, TRBD2 (5 bases). CDR3 size: 14 residues. V was trimmed by 4 bases and J by 6 bases, leaving 13 bases between them. Germline lookup yields CDR1 SGHNT and CDR2 YENEEA.

V and J are TRBV5-1 and TRBJ1-2; D not certain. The CDR3 covers 16 residues. Trimming stripped 0 bases from V and 4 bases from J, with 16 bases between. Germline values: CDR1 SGHRS, CDR2 YFSETQ. In nucleotides, the CDR3 is TGCGCCAGCAGCTTGGGAGCAGGCTTAAGAATCTATGGCTACACCTTC. Encoded protein: CASSLGAGLRIYGYTF.

The chain combines TRBV7-2 with TRBJ1-5; D is perhaps TRBD1 (6 bases). V was trimmed by 5 bases and J by 7 bases, leaving 21 bases between them. The CDR3 consists of 16 residues. Germline CDR1 and CDR2: SGHTA and FQGNSA. The CDR3 DNA reads as TGTGCCAGCAGCCCAGGGGCGTTCCGGGTGGACCAGCCCCAGCATTTT. It translates to CASSPGAFRVDQPQHF.

This rearrangement joins TRBV9 to TRBJ2-7, with 14 nucleotides matching TRBD2. Germline loops: CDR1 SGDLS, CDR2 YYNGEE. This CDR3 is 16 amino acids long. The J segment lost 6 bases and the V segment lost 3 bases, leaving 8 bases of the junction unmatched. The CDR3 region is CASSAPGTSGSSEQYF. In DNA form, the CDR3 reads TGTGCCAGCAGCGCCCCCGGGACTAGCGGGAGTAGCGAGCAGTACTTC.

This clone was detected only once. The chain carries TRBV29-1 and TRBJ2-5; D is unresolved. The CDR3 is 11 amino acids. Looked up from germline, CDR1 is SQVTM and CDR2 is ANQGSEA. Between the trimmed V and J ends, which lost 6 bases and 1 base, there was a span of 6 bases. The CDR3 bases are TGCAGCGTCGGGTTCCAAGAGACCCAGTACTTC. It encodes CSVGFQETQYF. Together with reference TRBV29-1 and TRBJ2-5, the CDR3 gives the full variable domain: SAVISQKPSRDICQRGTSLTIQCQVDSQVTMMFWYRQQPGQSLTLIATANQGSEATYESGFVIDKFPISRPNLTFSTLTVSNMSPEDSSIYLCSVGFQETQYFGPGTRLLVL.

V and J are TRBV7-3 and TRBJ1-1; TRBD1 might be the D (5 bases). The CDR3 loop spans 14 amino acids. V shed 5 bases and J shed 1 base, with 11 bases lying between them. CDR1 is SGHTA, CDR2 FQGTGA, per germline. The CDR3 bases are TGTGCCAGCAGCCAAACGGGGGGGAACACTGAAGCTTTCTTT. The encoded protein is CASSQTGGNTEAFF.

In DNA, the CDR3 is TGTGCCAGCAGCTCTCTAGCGGGAGGGTACAATGAGCAGTTCTTC. This sequence encodes CASSSLAGGYNEQFF. The chain is built from TRBV6-6 and TRBJ2-1; 12 bases line up with TRBD2. V lost 6 bases and J lost 4; bases outside the gene matches: 4. This CDR3 spans 15 amino acids. Germline values: CDR1 MNHNY, CDR2 SVGAGI (reference sequence).

The rearrangement joins TRBV5-1 to TRBJ2-1, with TRBD1 matching over 7 bases. This CDR3 region has 13 residues. Losses at the gene ends were 4 bases for V and 8 bases for J; bases not matched to a gene: 6. Germline CDR1 and CDR2: SGHRS and YFSETQ. CDR3 bases: TGCGCCAGCAGCAGCCACAGGGGACATGAGCAGTTCTTC. Translated, it gives CASSSHRGHEQFF.

The V call is TRBV30, the J call TRBJ2-3, with D tentatively TRBD2 (7 bases). CDR1 and CDR2 from the germline V gene are GTSNPN and SVGIG (reference sequence). V lost 4 bases to trimming and J lost 0 bases, with 14 bases between them. This CDR3 contains 15 residues. The CDR3 spells CAWKGGRVSTDTQYF. The CDR3 coding sequence is TGTGCCTGGAAGGGGGGGCGCGTAAGCACAGATACGCAGTATTTT.

A word on this clone: One end of the junction does not line up with germline, which may come from a read error. The rearrangement uses TRBV5-8 and TRBJ1-5; 9 bases align to TRBD1. Germline CDR1 and CDR2: SGHTS and YDEGEE. The CDR3 totals 14 residues. CDR3 amino acids: CASSLGGTGGRRDF. The CDR3 region has the DNA TGTGCCAGCAGCTTGGGGGGCACAGGGGGCCGTCGCGATTTT.

The rearrangement joins TRBV25-1 to TRBJ2-7; TRBD2 is a possible D gene (6 bases). The V and J ends lost 2 bases and 3 bases respectively, with 11 bases between them. This CDR3 has 14 amino acids. Germline V gene lookup returns CDR1 MGHDK and CDR2 SYGVNS. Here the CDR3 reads CASSENTGGYEQYF. Here the CDR3 DNA reads TGTGCCAGCAGTGAAAATACCGGGGGCTACGAGCAGTACTTC.